The rows below give T cell receptor beta chains drawn from one sample of a study of blood T cell repertoires in COVID-19. Method: immunoSEQ multiplex PCR; TCRdb's copy keeps in-frame clones and lacks some. The sample has 130,000 or so clones; roughly 88% are singletons. The sequencing input was peripheral blood. These receptor sequences come from a man between 65 and 85 years old with active COVID-19. Each CDR3 is given with its conserved first and last residue. A D gene is named only where the DNA matches it firmly. Not all rows give a size; the values are once, few, many and, for expanded clones, a class.

TRBV7-2	NA	NA	TRBJ2-7	TGTGCCAGCAGCCCTGGAGCAGGGGCCTACGAGCAGTACTTC	CASSPGAGAYEQYF
TRBV5-1	NA	NA	TRBJ1-4	TGCGCCAGCAGCTTGCGAGGGGGGGCCGTTAATGAAAAACTGTTTTTT	CASSLRGGAVNEKLFF
TRBV7-9	NA	NA	TRBJ2-1	TGTGCCAGCAGCCCTGATTTCCGGGATTTTAGCTCCTACAATGAGCAGTTCTTC	CASSPDFRDFSSYNEQFF
TRBV28	NA	NA	TRBJ1-5	TGTGCCAGCAGTGAGGGAGGGCAGCCCCAGCATTTT	CASSEGGQPQHF
TRBV28	NA	NA	TRBJ1-2	TGTGCCAGCAGTTTGAGACAAATCTATGGCTACACCTTC	CASSLRQIYGYTF
TRBV7-6	NA	TRBD2	TRBJ2-7	TGTGCCAGCAGCTTAGCGACTAGCGGGAGCATTAACTCCTACGAGCAGTACTTC	CASSLATSGSINSYEQYF
TRBV2	NA	NA	TRBJ2-5	TGTGCCAGCAGTGGGGAGCGGGAGACCCAGTACTTC	CASSGERETQYF
TRBV24-1	NA	TRBD1	TRBJ1-2	TGTGCCACCAGTGGGGACAGAGCGGACTATGGCTACACCTTC	CATSGDRADYGYTF
TRBV7-9	NA	NA	TRBJ2-6	TGTGCCAGCAGCTCACCCCCCGGACTCAGCTCTGGGGCCAACGTCCTGACTTTC	CASSSPPGLSSGANVLTF
TRBV18	NA	NA	TRBJ2-7	TGTGCCAGCTCACCTGGCAGGGGATTCTACGAGCAGTACTTC	CASSPGRGFYEQYF
TRBV2	NA	TRBD2	TRBJ2-7	TGTGCCAGCAGTCCCAATGGACTAGAAGGCTACGAGCAGTACTTC	CASSPNGLEGYEQYF
TRBV6-5	few	NA	TRBJ1-6	TGTGCCAGCAGGTCACAGGGTTCGACACCCCTCCACTTT	CASRSQGSTPLHF
TRBV18	NA	NA	TRBJ2-7	TGTGCCAGCTCATGGCGGGACGAGCAGTACTTC	CASSWRDEQYF
TRBV4-1	NA	NA	TRBJ2-2	TGCGCCAGCAGCCAAGCCAGGCGTATAGGCACCGGGGAGCTGTTTTTT	CASSQARRIGTGELFF
TRBV28	NA	NA	TRBJ2-1	TGTGCCAGCAGTCTTGATCAGTACAATGAGCAGTTCTTC	CASSLDQYNEQFF
TRBV28	NA	TRBD2	TRBJ2-2	TGTGCCAGCAGGAAAGGACTAGCGGGAGTTACCGGGGAGCTGTTTTTT	CASRKGLAGVTGELFF
TRBV5-1	few	NA	TRBJ2-7	TGCGCCAGCAGCTTAACCGGGATCTTAATCGCCTACGAGCAGTACTTC	CASSLTGILIAYEQYF
TRBV7-2	NA	NA	TRBJ2-3	TGTGCCAGCAGCTCCTCTAGCGATAACACAGATACGCAGTATTTT	CASSSSSDNTDTQYF
TRBV28	NA	TRBD1	TRBJ1-1	TGTGCCAGCAGTCCTGGGGACAGGATGAACACTGAAGCTTTCTTT	CASSPGDRMNTEAFF
TRBV5-6	NA	TRBD1	TRBJ1-3	TGTGCCAGCAGCCCCGGGACAGGCGGGAACACCATATATTTT	CASSPGTGGNTIYF
TRBV5-4	NA	NA	TRBJ2-3	TGTGCCAGCAAAGCTGCTAGCACAGATACGCAGTATTTT	CASKAASTDTQYF
TRBV20-1	NA	NA	TRBJ1-2	TGCAGTGCTTCTCCGGGGGGTGGCTACACCTTC	CSASPGGGYTF
TRBV5-1	NA	NA	TRBJ1-2	TGCGCCAGCAGCTTGGGCGGGGACTATGGCTACACCTTC	CASSLGGDYGYTF
TRBV5-1	NA	NA	TRBJ2-7	TGCGCCAGCAGCTTGGCTGGTGAGCGGTACGAGCAGTACTTC	CASSLAGERYEQYF
TRBV24-1	once	NA	TRBJ1-5	TGTGCCACCAGTGATCCCCGACAGCCAGATAGCAATCAGCCCCAGCATTTT	CATSDPRQPDSNQPQHF
TRBV28	few	TRBD1	TRBJ1-5	TGTGCCAGCAGCTCAGGGGGTCCGTCAAATCAGCCCCAGCATTTT	CASSSGGPSNQPQHF
TRBV7-5	NA	NA	TRBJ2-5	TGTGTCAGAAGCCTCCATCCTGCACTGGGGAGACAAGAGACCCAGTACTTC	CVRSLHPALGRQETQYF
TRBV9	NA	TRBD1	TRBJ1-5	TGTGCCAGCAGCCCGGGACAGGGGGTGCAGCCCCAGCATTTT	CASSPGQGVQPQHF
TRBV6-6	NA	TRBD1	TRBJ2-7	TGTGCCAGCAGCCACGGGGACAGGGGCTACTACGAGCAGTACTTC	CASSHGDRGYYEQYF
TRBV7-2	few	NA	TRBJ2-7	TGTGCCAGCAGCTTAGCGCATGGCGGATCCTACGAGCAGTACTTC	CASSLAHGGSYEQYF
TRBV6-2/TRBV6-3	NA	TRBD1	TRBJ2-1	TGTGCCAGCAGTTACGGGACAGGGTCAGGCAATGAGCAGTTCTTC	CASSYGTGSGNEQFF
TRBV6-6	NA	NA	TRBJ1-6	TGTGCCAGCAGTTACTCGGGACTCGGCGGTTCACCCCTCCACTTT	CASSYSGLGGSPLHF
TRBV24-1	NA	TRBD2	TRBJ2-1	TGTGCCACCAGTGACCCCACTAGCGGGAGTAGCGATGAGCAGTTCTTC	CATSDPTSGSSDEQFF
TRBV4-1	NA	TRBD1	TRBJ1-2	TGCGCCAGCAGCCAAGTTAGTGACAGGGGGTATGGCTACACCTTC	CASSQVSDRGYGYTF
TRBV15	NA	NA	TRBJ2-5	TGTGCCACCAGCAGAGATCTTGCGACTAAAGAAGCCCAGTACTTC	CATSRDLATKEAQYF
TRBV28	NA	NA	TRBJ2-1	TGTGCCAGCAGTTTAATCACATTACACAATGAGCAGTTCTTC	CASSLITLHNEQFF
TRBV29-1	NA	NA	TRBJ2-1	TGCAGCGCCTTAGCCCCCAGCTCCTACAATGAGCAGTTCTTC	CSALAPSSYNEQFF
TRBV4-3	NA	TRBD2	TRBJ2-1	TGCGCCAGCAGCCAAGACGGGGGGGAGCAGTTCTTC	CASSQDGGEQFF
TRBV28	NA	TRBD2	TRBJ2-7	TGTGCCAGCCGGACGGGGGGGGTCGACTACGAGCAGTACTTC	CASRTGGVDYEQYF
TRBV5-1	NA	TRBD1	TRBJ1-1	TGCGCCAGCAGCGGACAGGGATACACTGAAGCTTTCTTT	CASSGQGYTEAFF
TRBV3-1/TRBV3-2	NA	TRBD2	TRBJ2-3	TGTGCCAGCAGCCCGAGGGACTATTACACAGATACGCAGTATTTT	CASSPRDYYTDTQYF
TRBV11-2	NA	TRBD2	TRBJ2-2	TGTGCCAGCAGCTTGGCTAGCGGGAGGGCCACCGGGGAGCTGTTTTTT	CASSLASGRATGELFF
TRBV28	NA	NA	TRBJ2-7	TGTGCCAGCAGTGGCTCAGGGGACACGGGGGGCTACGAGCAGTACTTC	CASSGSGDTGGYEQYF
TRBV4-1	NA	NA	TRBJ2-3	TGCGCCAGCAGCCACCCGAGGGTTGGCGGAAGCACAGATACGCAGTATTTT	CASSHPRVGGSTDTQYF
TRBV20-1	NA	TRBD1	TRBJ1-5	TGCAGTGCTAGTTTAGGGGGCGCCTACAATCAGCCCCAGCATTTT	CSASLGGAYNQPQHF
TRBV11-3	NA	TRBD2	TRBJ2-3	TGTGCCAGCAGCCCGGCGGTGGCGGGAGGCCCAGATACGCAGTATTTT	CASSPAVAGGPDTQYF
TRBV21-1	NA	NA	TRBJ1-6	TGTGCCAGCAGCTCCACGCTTGGGGGGGCCCCCTATAATTCACCCCTCCACTTT	CASSSTLGGAPYNSPLHF
TRBV10-2	few	NA	TRBJ1-5	TGCGCCAGCAGGGGGGACATGGGAAATCAGCCCCAGCATTTT	CASRGDMGNQPQHF
TRBV6-5	NA	NA	TRBJ1-5	TGTGCCAGCGCAAGGGAGCAGCCCCAGCATTTT	CASAREQPQHF
TRBV5-4	few	TRBD1	TRBJ1-2	TGTGCCAGCAGCTTGGCCGGGACAGGGAAAGTCGGTGGCTACACCTTC	CASSLAGTGKVGGYTF
TRBV7-3	once	NA	TRBJ2-7	TGTGCCAGCAGCTTCTCCAGGGGTCCCTACGAGCAGTACTTC	CASSFSRGPYEQYF
TRBV28	NA	TRBD1	TRBJ2-7	TGTGCCAGCACCCTGGGCCGGGACAGGGGGAGATGGGAGCAGTACTTC	CASTLGRDRGRWEQYF
TRBV27	NA	NA	TRBJ1-6	TGTGCCAGCAGTTTATCCACAGGCACCTCTGGGAATTCACCCCTCCACTTT	CASSLSTGTSGNSPLHF